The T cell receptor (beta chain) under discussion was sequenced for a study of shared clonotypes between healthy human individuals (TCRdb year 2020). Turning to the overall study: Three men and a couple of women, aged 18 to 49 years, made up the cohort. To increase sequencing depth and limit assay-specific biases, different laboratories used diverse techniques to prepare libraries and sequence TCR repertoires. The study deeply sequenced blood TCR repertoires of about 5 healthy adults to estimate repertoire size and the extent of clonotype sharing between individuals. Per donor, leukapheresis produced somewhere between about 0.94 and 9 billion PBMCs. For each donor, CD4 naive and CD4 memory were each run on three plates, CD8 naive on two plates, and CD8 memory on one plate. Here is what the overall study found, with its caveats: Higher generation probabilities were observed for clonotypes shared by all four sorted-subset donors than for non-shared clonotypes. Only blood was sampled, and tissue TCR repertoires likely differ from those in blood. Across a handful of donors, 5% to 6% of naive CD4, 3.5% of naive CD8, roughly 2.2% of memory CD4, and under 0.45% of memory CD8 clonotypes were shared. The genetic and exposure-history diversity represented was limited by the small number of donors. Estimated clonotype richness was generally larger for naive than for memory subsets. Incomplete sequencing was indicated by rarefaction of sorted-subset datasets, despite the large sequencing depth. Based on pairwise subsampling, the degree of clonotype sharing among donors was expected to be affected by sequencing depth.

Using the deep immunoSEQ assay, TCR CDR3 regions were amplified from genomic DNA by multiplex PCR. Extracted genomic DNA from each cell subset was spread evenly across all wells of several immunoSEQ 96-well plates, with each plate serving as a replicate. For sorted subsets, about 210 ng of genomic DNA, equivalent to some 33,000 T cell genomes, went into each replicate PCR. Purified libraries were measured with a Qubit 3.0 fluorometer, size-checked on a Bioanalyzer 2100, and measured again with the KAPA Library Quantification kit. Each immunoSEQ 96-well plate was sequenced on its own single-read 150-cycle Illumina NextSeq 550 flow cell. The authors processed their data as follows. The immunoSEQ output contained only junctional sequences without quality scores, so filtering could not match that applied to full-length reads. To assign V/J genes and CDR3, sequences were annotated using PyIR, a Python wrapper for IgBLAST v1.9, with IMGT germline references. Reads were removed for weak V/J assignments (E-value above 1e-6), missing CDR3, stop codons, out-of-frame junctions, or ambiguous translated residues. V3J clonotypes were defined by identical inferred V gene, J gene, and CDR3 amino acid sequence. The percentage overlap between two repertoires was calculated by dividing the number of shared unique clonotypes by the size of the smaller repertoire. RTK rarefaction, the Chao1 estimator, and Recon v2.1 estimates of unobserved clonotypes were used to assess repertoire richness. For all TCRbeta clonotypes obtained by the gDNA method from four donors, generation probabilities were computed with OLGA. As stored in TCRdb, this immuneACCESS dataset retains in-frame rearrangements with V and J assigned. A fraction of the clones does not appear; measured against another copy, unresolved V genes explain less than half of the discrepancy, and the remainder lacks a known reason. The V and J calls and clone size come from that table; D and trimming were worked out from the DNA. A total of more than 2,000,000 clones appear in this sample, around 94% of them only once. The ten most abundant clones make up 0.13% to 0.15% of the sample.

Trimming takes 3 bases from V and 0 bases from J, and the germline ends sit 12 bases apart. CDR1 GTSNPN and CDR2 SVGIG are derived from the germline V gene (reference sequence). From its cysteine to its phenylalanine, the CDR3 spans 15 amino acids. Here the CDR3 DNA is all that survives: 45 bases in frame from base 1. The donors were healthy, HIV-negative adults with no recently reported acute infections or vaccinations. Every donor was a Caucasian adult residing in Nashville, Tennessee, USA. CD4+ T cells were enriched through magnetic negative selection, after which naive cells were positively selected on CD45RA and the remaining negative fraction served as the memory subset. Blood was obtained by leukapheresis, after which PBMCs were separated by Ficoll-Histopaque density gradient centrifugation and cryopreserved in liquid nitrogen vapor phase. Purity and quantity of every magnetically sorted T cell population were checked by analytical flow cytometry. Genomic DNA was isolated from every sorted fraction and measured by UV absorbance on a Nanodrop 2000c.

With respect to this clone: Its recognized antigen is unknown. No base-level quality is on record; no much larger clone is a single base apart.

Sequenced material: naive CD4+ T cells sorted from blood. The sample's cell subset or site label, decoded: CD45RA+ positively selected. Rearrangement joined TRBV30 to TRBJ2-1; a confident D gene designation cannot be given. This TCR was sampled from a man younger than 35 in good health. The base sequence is TGTGCCTGGAGACCGTGGGGTAGCTCCTACAATGAGCAGTTCTTC. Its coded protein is CAWRPWGSSYNEQFF.